The sequence of this T cell receptor (beta chain) was determined in a study of PD-L1 blockade in urothelial cancer (dated by TCRdb to 2015 to 2018). A note on the overall study: Every patient began therapy at some point between 2013 and 2015 and was given atezolizumab 1,200 mg intravenously every 3 weeks. Patients had an ECOG performance status of 0 or 1 and had received between 0 and 3 prior chemotherapy regimens. Pretreatment blood TCR-seq was available for about 27 patients, at least one posttreatment blood collection was obtained for 25 or so patients, and tumor TCR-seq was available for 25 or so patients. Blood samples were analyzed 3 weeks after the start of treatment (second dose) and 6 weeks after the start of treatment. Twenty-five of 29 patients were identified as males with urothelial cancer of bladder origin, and a prior smoking history was reported by 18 of 29 patients. Durable clinical benefit was defined as progression-free survival longer than 6 months, and TCR features were also tested against progression-free and overall survival. In the same patients, whole exome sequencing and RNA sequencing of pretreatment tumors were performed in addition to TCR sequencing. Blood samples gave median yields of about 150,000 T cells and around 88,000 unique TCRs, along with a median clonality of approximately 0.084. TCR sequencing covered pretreatment tumor samples and matched, serially collected peripheral blood taken before and after atezolizumab treatment. Eight to ten patients achieved durable clinical benefit and approximately 20 did not. Somatic, immune and clinical correlates of response to PD-L1 blockade with atezolizumab in urothelial cancer were the focus of an exploratory multi-omic analysis.

Concerning this clone itself: Its specific antigen is unknown. There are no base qualities to consult, and no much larger clone falls within one base.

Reading the label with the study, this specimen's time point is: peripheral blood 6 weeks after treatment start. A cohort of 25 to 30 patients with locally advanced or metastatic urothelial carcinoma, treated at Memorial Sloan Kettering on a trial protocol, was included. Peripheral blood mononuclear cells were collected pretreatment and during treatment, with between 1 and 8 total time points per patient. The Qiagen DNeasy Blood extraction kit was used to purify genomic DNA from total PBMCs and tumor samples. Collected pretreatment and during treatment, PBMCs were isolated and stored as previously described. The CDR3, from cysteine to phenylalanine, totals 14 residues. CDR3 DNA only is kept here, 42 bases in frame from base 1. V has 6 bases trimmed and J has 5 bases trimmed; junction bases matching no gene number 7. CDR1 and CDR2 are drawn from the germline V gene: MDHEN, SYDVKM. Study-wide findings and limitations: Improved progression-free and overall survival was found to be associated with pretreatment peripheral blood TCR clonality below the median. At 3 weeks after the start of treatment, tumor-associated TCR clones in peripheral blood had expanded more in patients with durable benefit (n ≈ 20, p = 0.022). Because of the small sample size (n ≈ 29) and the many exploratory analyses performed, the results are intended to be regarded as hypothesis-generating.

To estimate absolute template abundance from read counts, synthetic TCR analog templates were spiked into each PCR. The immunoSEQ assay used bias-controlled V and J gene primers to amplify TCRbeta CDR3 regions from genomic DNA. Sequencing of rearranged TCRbeta segments was performed at approximately 20X coverage. The study's processing was this. Clustering was used to correct sequencing errors, and CDR3s were annotated against IMGT so that V, D and J genes could be assigned. Out-of-frame and stop-codon sequences were excluded, and only productive TCRbeta rearrangements were used in downstream analyses. To compute clonality, Shannon entropy was normalized by the log of the number of unique productive sequences and then subtracted from one. Fisher's exact test with Benjamini-Hochberg correction, using a cutoff of adjusted p below 0.01, was how clones that differed between time points or between blood and tumor were identified. TCRdb obtained this table from immuneACCESS and retained in-frame rearrangements with V and J assigned. These tables miss some clones; where compared with another copy, unresolved V genes account for less than half of the shortfall, and the remainder is unexplained. Clone size and V and J calls were adopted from that table, with D and trimming inferred from the DNA. This sample has 100,000 to 150,000 clones in its table, and about 82% of those were observed once. 2.4% of the sample is taken by the ten largest.

The chain is encoded by TRBV28 joined to TRBJ1-2; 9 nucleotides in the junction match TRBD1. The sequenced sample was PBMCs, obtained around atezolizumab (anti-PD-L1) treatment. This sequence was found in a man in his fifties or sixties with urothelial cancer. The CDR3 protein: CASRRQGDSYGYTF. Here is the DNA: TGTGCCAGCAGGAGACAGGGGGACTCTTATGGCTACACCTTC.